The clone carrying this T cell receptor (beta chain) occurred once. What it binds is unknown. Whoever was chosen for sequencing had shown CD8+CD57+ cell expansion by flow cytometry. The entry originates in a study of CD8+CD57+ T cells in acquired aplastic anemia. Study-wide results and caveats: Significant differences in CD8+ Simpson's diversity were not observed between patients and controls. Patients had roughly 29 CD8+ CDR3 sequences in common with controls (the shared set).

CDR3 length: 12 residues. Germline V gene lookup returns CDR1 LNHDA and CDR2 SQIVND (reference sequence). V lost 9 bases and J lost 3; bases outside the gene matches: 1. Profiling of TCR beta VDJ combinations and CDR3 sequences used genomic DNA as template. Via MiXCR, TCRdb re-called the reads, giving one row per CDR3 protein. This sample yields 150,000 to 160,000 distinct CDR3 sequences, of which 40% to 65% are seen a single time; roughly 12% belongs to the top ten. Input material: sorted CD4+, CD8+, or CD8+CD57+ T cells (not recorded which) from PBMCs. The V gene is TRBV19, the J gene TRBJ2-1, with 8 bases fitting TRBD1. The origin of this receptor is a human donor with aplastic anemia. CDR3 sequence: CASGQGYNEQFF. The CDR3 DNA reads TGTGCCAGCGGACAGGGCTACAATGAGCAGTTCTTC.